Listed below are T cell receptor beta chains from one sample, sequenced in a study of STAT3 mutations in large granular lymphocyte leukemia. TCRdb's table, derived via immunoSEQ multiplex PCR, lists solely in-frame clones and lacks some. The profile shows around 4,700 clones, approximately 49% of them singletons. The specimen was peripheral blood mononuclear cells. The source is a man in his 60s with T-cell large granular lymphocyte leukemia. Some clones in this sample may be carry-over from other donors' samples. CDR3s include the opening cysteine and the closing phenylalanine or tryptophan. Each record gives: CDR3 length, J gene, clone size, D gene, V gene, CDR3 DNA, CDR3 protein. The D gene is left open where the match is weak. Some rows have no size entry. The others give once, few or many, or a class for an expanded clone.

13 | TRBJ1-1 | few | - | TRBV5-1 | TGCGCCAGCAGCCCGACTGAGGGGACTGAAGCTTTCTTT | CASSPTEGTEAFF
15 | TRBJ2-1 | - | - | TRBV9 | TGTGCCAGCAGCCAGACCGGGACGGAAGTCAATGAGCAGTTCTTC | CASSQTGTEVNEQFF
17 | TRBJ1-2 | - | TRBD1 | TRBV5-4 | TGTGCCAGCAGCTTGGACCCCGGGACAGGTGGGGACTATGGCTACACCTTC | CASSLDPGTGGDYGYTF
15 | TRBJ2-3 | few | - | TRBV5-6 | TGTGCCAGCAGCTTGGGGGCGGGACGGACAGATACGCAGTATTTT | CASSLGAGRTDTQYF
14 | TRBJ1-5 | few | - | TRBV29-1 | TGCAGCGTTGGGGGGGCCGACTCGAGGCAGCCCCAGCATTTT | CSVGGADSRQPQHF
14 | TRBJ1-6 | - | - | TRBV7-9 | TGTGCCAGCACAGTGGAAGAGGGCAGCTCACCCCTCCACTTT | CASTVEEGSSPLHF
16 | TRBJ1-2 | few | - | TRBV7-9 | TGTGCCAGCACCCAGGTCGGGCGTAATCCGGACGATGGCTACACCTTC | CASTQVGRNPDDGYTF
13 | TRBJ1-1 | few | TRBD1 | TRBV2 | TGTGCCAGTGCGCAGGGGGCGAACACTGAAGCTTTCTTT | CASAQGANTEAFF
13 | TRBJ2-1 | - | - | TRBV25-1 | TGTGCCAGCACAGGGGGGACCTACAATGAGCAGTTCTTC | CASTGGTYNEQFF
14 | TRBJ2-7 | - | - | TRBV7-9 | TGTGCCAGCCAACGTAGTAGCGGAAACTACGAGCAGTACTTC | CASQRSSGNYEQYF
14 | TRBJ1-1 | - | - | TRBV30 | TGTGCCTGGAGTATTGACAGCATGAACACTGAAGCTTTCTTT | CAWSIDSMNTEAFF
14 | TRBJ2-5 | - | TRBD1 | TRBV30 | TGTGCCTGGGGTCAGACAGGGGGAGTGGAGACCCAGTACTTC | CAWGQTGGVETQYF
14 | TRBJ1-4 | - | - | TRBV30 | TGTGCCTGGAGTCGACAGGTGACTAATGAAAAACTGTTTTTT | CAWSRQVTNEKLFF
14 | TRBJ2-5 | - | TRBD2 | TRBV5-1 | TGCGCCAGCAGATTTAGCGGAGCGGGGGAGACCCAGTACTTC | CASRFSGAGETQYF
14 | TRBJ2-3 | - | - | TRBV6-5 | TGTGCCAGCAGTTCACAATCTAGCACAGATACGCAGTATTTT | CASSSQSSTDTQYF
12 | TRBJ1-5 | hyperexpanded | - | TRBV19 | TGTGCCAGTAGTATAGGGATTCAGCCCCAGCATTTT | CASSIGIQPQHF
12 | TRBJ1-2 | - | TRBD1 | TRBV18 | TGTGCCAGCTCCTCGACAGGGGCTGGCTACACCTTC | CASSSTGAGYTF
12 | TRBJ2-7 | few | - | TRBV4-1 | TGCGCCAGCAGCCCCGGGGCCTACGAGCAGTACTTC | CASSPGAYEQYF
15 | TRBJ2-7 | - | - | TRBV7-9 | TGTGCCAGCAGCTATGCACAGGGAATAGATGGCGAGCAGTACTTC | CASSYAQGIDGEQYF
11 | TRBJ2-7 | - | - | TRBV7-8 | TGTGCCAGCAGCTCTTTGGGCGAGCAGTACTTC | CASSSLGEQYF
15 | TRBJ2-1 | - | - | TRBV7-9 | TGTGCCAGCAGCTCCTACAGGTTCTCCTACAATGAGCAGTTCTTC | CASSSYRFSYNEQFF
13 | TRBJ1-2 | - | - | TRBV18 | TGTGCCAGCTCCCCTGACAGCGCCTATGGCTACACCTTC | CASSPDSAYGYTF
15 | TRBJ2-7 | - | TRBD1 | TRBV7-9 | TGTGCCAGCAGCTTACCCGTGACAGGGGGCTACGAGCAGTACTTC | CASSLPVTGGYEQYF
13 | TRBJ2-4 | - | - | TRBV7-3 | TGTGCCAGCAGCCCCGGGGCAGCAAACATTCAGTACTTC | CASSPGAANIQYF
14 | TRBJ2-5 | - | TRBD2 | TRBV25-1 | TGTGCCAGCAGTGGTAGCGGGGGTATGAAGACCCAGTACTTC | CASSGSGGMKTQYF